The 8 T cell receptor beta chains presented below share a single source sample, sequenced in a study of early T cells in non-severe SARS-CoV-2 infection. One entry per CDR3 protein, called by TCRdb with MiXCR from the 5' RACE reads. The repertoire holds approximately 30,000 distinct CDR3 sequences, roughly 7.2% seen once, with around 2.5% in the top ten. The sequenced sample consisted of whole blood. The receptors were gathered from an adult who was a healthcare worker with PCR-confirmed SARS-CoV-2 infection or an uninfected control (not recorded which).

This clonotype was observed a few times. This chain links TRBV24-1 with TRBJ2-1; TRBD2 aligns across 13 bases. J lost 2 bases, V lost 8 bases, and 8 bases had no gene match. Germline V gives CDR1 KGHDR, CDR2 SFDVKD. The CDR3 consists of 17 residues. CDR3 in amino acids: CATMGTSGNRPYNEQFF. The CDR3 DNA reads TGTGCCACCATGGGGACTAGCGGGAACCGCCCCTACAATGAGCAGTTCTTC.

V is TRBV4-2 and J is TRBJ2-3; D perhaps matches TRBD1 (6 bases). Trimming removed 0 bases from V and 0 bases from J, with 13 bases in between. The germline V gene encodes CDR1 LGHNA and CDR2 YNFKEQ. CDR3 length equals 17 residues. The CDR3 DNA is TGTGCCAGCAGCCAAGATATCGCCAGGGGTAGCACAGATACGCAGTATTTT. This translates into CASSQDIARGSTDTQYF.

The genes are TRBV12-3 or TRBV12-4 and TRBJ1-2, with D unresolved. Trimming removed 3 bases from V and 3 bases from J, with 14 bases in between. CDR3 length: 15 residues. CDR3 in DNA: TGTGCCAGCAGTTTGGCGCGGGGTGGAGACTATGGCTACACCTTC. Translation: CASSLARGGDYGYTF.

This clonotype was counted many times. The DNA for the CDR3 is TGTGCCAGCAGTTCATACCTGGGACTAGCGGGGTACTTC. Translation: CASSSYLGLAGYF. The rearrangement joins TRBV6-2 or TRBV6-3 to TRBJ2-7; TRBD2 agrees at 12 bases. Germline assignment: CDR1 MNHEY and CDR2 SVGEGT. V trimming: 4 bases; J trimming: 12 bases; junction bases outside the gene matches: 7. The CDR3 is 13 amino acids.

This clonotype was observed many times. DNA for the CDR3: TGTGCCAGCAGCCCGGGACAGGGCCCCTACGAGCAGTACTTC. Amino acid sequence: CASSPGQGPYEQYF. The chain joins TRBV11-2 to TRBJ2-7; TRBD1 matches 9 bases. CDR1 SGHAT and CDR2 FQNNGV come from the germline V gene. The J segment lost 2 bases and the V segment lost 5 bases, leaving 4 bases of the junction unmatched. This CDR3 has 14 residues. Using reference TRBV11-2 and TRBJ2-7 for the parts outside the CDR3, the full variable domain is EAGVAQSPRYKIIEKRQSVAFWCNPISGHATLYWYQQILGQGPKLLIQFQNNGVVDDSQLPKDRFSAERLKGVDSTLKIQPAKLEDSAVYLCASSPGQGPYEQYFGPGTRLTVT.

This clonotype was found many times. V usage is TRBV5-1 and J usage is TRBJ2-3; perhaps TRBD2 as D (6 bases). Trimming removed 3 bases from V and 0 bases from J, with 8 bases in between. This CDR3 region has 14 residues. CDR1 is SGHRS, CDR2 YFSETQ, per germline. For the CDR3, the DNA is TGCGCCAGCAGCTCCGGGACTAGCACAGATACGCAGTATTTT. It is translated as CASSSGTSTDTQYF.

This clonotype has a count of ten or more. V is TRBV18 and J is TRBJ1-5, with TRBD1 matching over 12 bases. The CDR3 loop spans 19 amino acids. The ends lost 0 bases at V and 2 bases at J; junction bases unmatched: 8. Germline CDR1 reads KGHSH; CDR2 reads LQKENI. The CDR3 region has the DNA TGTGCCAGCTCACCACCGGGACAGGGGGCGTTTGATCGCAATCAGCCCCAGCATTTT. Amino acids: CASSPPGQGAFDRNQPQHF. The full variable domain, with the rest looked up from reference TRBV18 and TRBJ1-5, is NAGVMQNPRHLVRRRGQEARLRCSPMKGHSHVYWYRQLPEEGLKFMVYLQKENIIDESGMPKERFSAEFPKEGPSILRIQQVVRGDSAAYFCASSPPGQGAFDRNQPQHFGDGTRLSIL.

This clonotype has a count of ten or more. The genes are TRBV7-9 and TRBJ1-4; maybe TRBD1 (5 bases). V lost 1 base, J lost 6 bases, and 9 bases lay in between. The CDR3 is 14 residues long. Germline-derived CDR1 and CDR2 are SEHNR and FQNEAQ (reference sequence). The CDR3 spells CASSLEGVYEKLFF. CDR3 bases: TGTGCCAGCAGCTTAGAAGGGGTGTATGAAAAACTGTTTTTT.